The 10 T cell receptor beta chains reported below all come from one sample, sequenced in a study of blood T cell repertoires in COVID-19. The protocol was immunoSEQ multiplex PCR, while the TCRdb copy is restricted to in-frame clones and leaves out a portion. The sample yields approximately 330,000 clones, roughly 86% seen once. The sequenced sample consisted of PBMCs or T cells enriched from blood (not recorded which). The receptor source for this set is a woman in her twenties or thirties who had recovered from COVID-19.

The V and J genes are TRBV9 and TRBJ2-5, with D possibly being TRBD2 (5 bases). V lost 4 bases and J lost 3, with 13 bases in between. CDR1 and CDR2 from the germline V gene are SGDLS and YYNGEE. This CDR3 region has 14 residues. The CDR3 region has the DNA TGTGCCAGCAGCCTTGGACTGGCGAAAGAGACCCAGTACTTC. This sequence encodes CASSLGLAKETQYF. The variable domain in full, with the rest retrieved from reference TRBV9 and TRBJ2-5, is DSGVTQTPKHLITATGQRVTLRCSPRSGDLSVYWYQQSLDQGLQFLIQYYNGEERAKGNILERFSAQQFPDLHSELNLSSLELGDSALYFCASSLGLAKETQYFGPGTRLLVL.

This chain links TRBV14 with TRBJ2-7, with D uncertain. Trimming shortened V by 1 base and J by 2 bases, and 3 bases separated the two germline ends. Germline CDR1 is SGHDN and CDR2 is FVKESK. This CDR3 is built from 12 residues. CDR3 sequence: CASSQATYEQYF. In DNA, the CDR3 is TGTGCCAGCAGCCAAGCAACCTACGAGCAGTACTTC.

The rearrangement links TRBV4-3 to TRBJ2-7; no reliable D call. The CDR3 sequence is 12 residues long. Germline V gene sequence: CDR1 LGHNA, CDR2 YSLEER. The V end was cut by 0 bases, the J end by 6 bases, with 6 bases between. The CDR3 DNA is TGCGCCAGCAGCCAAGATAGATCCGAGCAGTACTTC. Protein sequence: CASSQDRSEQYF.

The DNA of the CDR3 is TGTGCCAGCAGTTTATCTAGCGCAACTAATGAAAAACTGTTTTTT. Its translation: CASSLSSATNEKLFF. The chain joins TRBV28 to TRBJ1-4; D unclear. Per germline, CDR1 MDHEN and CDR2 SYDVKM. V lost 1 base and J 0 bases, leaving 6 bases between the germline ends. The CDR3 spans 15 residues.

This chain connects TRBV7-9 to TRBJ2-2, with 9 bases identical to TRBD2. There are 17 residues in the CDR3. CDR1 is SEHNR, CDR2 FQNEAQ, per germline (reference sequence). The trim removed 7 bases at V and 3 bases at J, leaving 12 bases unmatched. The CDR3 DNA sequence: TGTGCCAGCAAGGTAATAGCGGGAGAAGAGTACACCGGGGAGCTGTTTTTT. Its protein product is CASKVIAGEEYTGELFF.

Worth noting for this clone: A junction boundary mismatches the germline segment, possibly from a read error. V gene TRBV28 combines with J gene TRBJ2-5; 7 bases agree with TRBD1. Looked up from germline, CDR1 is MDHEN and CDR2 is SYDVKM. The CDR3 has 14 amino acids. The DNA of the CDR3 is TGTGCCAGCAGTCATGGACAGGCAAGAGAGGCCCAGTACTTC. Its translation is CASSHGQAREAQYF.

This chain connects TRBV5-1 to TRBJ1-4; unclear D gene. The CDR3 totals 15 residues. Per germline, CDR1 SGHRS and CDR2 YFSETQ. Deletions cut 0 bases from V and 6 bases from J, with 12 bases between. The CDR3 sequence: CASSLGQTRDEKLFF. CDR3 sequence (DNA): TGCGCCAGCAGCTTGGGCCAGACTCGTGATGAAAAACTGTTTTTT.

This clone was seen only a few times. The chain recombines TRBV19 with TRBJ2-3; weak D call: TRBD2 (7 bases). V gave up 4 bases and J gave up 1 base, with 12 bases separating them. This CDR3 has 15 amino acids. Germline CDR1 and CDR2: LNHDA and SQIVND (reference sequence). CDR3 in amino acids: CASSTHGGRTDTQYF. CDR3 sequence (DNA): TGTGCCAGTAGTACCCACGGGGGGCGCACAGATACGCAGTATTTT.

The chain has TRBV28 and TRBJ2-3, with D perhaps TRBD1 (6 bases). CDR3 size: 15 residues. CDR1 and CDR2 from the germline V gene are MDHEN and SYDVKM. V dropped 10 bases and J dropped 2 bases, with 19 bases sitting between them. The chain's CDR3 is CATGTGFYHTDTQYF. For the CDR3, the DNA is TGTGCCACCGGAACAGGGTTCTACCACACAGATACGCAGTATTTT.

The chain joins TRBV4-1 to TRBJ1-2; TRBD1 might be the D (6 bases). CDR1 MGHRA and CDR2 YSYEKL come from the germline V gene. V shed 6 bases and J shed 1 base, with 15 bases lying between them. The CDR3 is made up of 15 amino acids. CDR3: CASRTGGRDNYGYTF. As DNA, the CDR3 is TGCGCCAGCAGGACCGGGGGGCGGGATAACTATGGCTACACCTTC.